Sequencing of this T cell receptor (beta chain) was carried out in a study of T cell repertoires in cytomegalovirus infection (dated by TCRdb to between 2018 and 2020). At the level of the whole study: Donor HLA type was relevant to the analysis, because carriage of CMV infection together with the matching HLA type was indicated by public TCR beta signatures.

Data came from an Illumina HiSeq 1500. Starting from the raw public reads, TCRdb applied fastp trimming at Q25, assembled clones with MiXCR and retained in-frame beta chains. Rows are unified per CDR3 protein, each entry keeping the most common DNA and genes. Here the sample has around 94,000 distinct CDR3 sequences; 15% to 20% occur a single time. Around 8.5% of the sample is taken by the ten largest. From the cysteine through the phenylalanine, the CDR3 covers 16 amino acids. The entry retains the CDR3 DNA only, 48 bases that are in frame from base 1. Here V drops 2 bases and J drops 4 bases, and the junction holds 7 bases not matched to any gene. Per the germline V gene, SGHTA is the CDR1 and FQGTGA is the CDR2. There are many counts of this clonotype. No antigen is known for it. No per-base quality is available; no much larger clone lies one base away. The investigation overall reported the following: In the ex vivo response, HLA-C-restricted CMV-specific TCR beta clonotypes were dominant, and in two of eight donors the single most frequent clonotype came from this HLA-C-restricted group. Cumulative frequency of public TCR beta family members discriminated carriers of CMV infection plus the relevant HLA type in this cohort and an independent 352-donor cohort.

The receptor comes from a human donor in good health (CMV status not recorded). Some clones in this sample may be carry-over from other donors' samples. The chain was built from TRBV7-3 and TRBJ2-3; TRBD2 aligns with 9 central bases. Sequenced: PBMCs. The nucleotide sequence is given as TGTGCCAGCAGCTTATCCGGGACTAGCATCGCAGATACGCAGTATTTT. This sequence encodes CASSLSGTSIADTQYF. With the rest looked up from the reference TRBV7-3 and TRBJ2-3 genes rather than sequenced, the full variable domain is GAGVSQTPSNKVTEKGKYVELRCDPISGHTALYWYRQSLGQGPEFLIYFQGTGAADDSGLPNDRFFAVRPEGSVSTLKIQRTERGDSAVYLCASSLSGTSIADTQYFGPGTRLTVL.